The 5 T cell receptor beta chains below come from one sample, sequenced in a study of T cell repertoires in cytomegalovirus infection. In TCRdb, the reads were re-called with MiXCR into one record per CDR3 protein. The repertoire holds 150,000 to 200,000 distinct CDR3 sequences, with approximately 19% as singletons. Source material: PBMCs. These receptors originate from a human donor in good health (CMV status not recorded). Some clones in this sample may be carry-over from other donors' samples.

The CDR3 here is CASSRYHTGGGKETQYF. For the CDR3, the DNA is TGTGCCAGCAGCCGCTATCATACAGGAGGGGGGAAAGAGACCCAGTACTTC. This chain uses TRBV6-6 with TRBJ2-5; D tentatively reads TRBD1 or TRBD2 (6 bases each). The germline V gene has CDR1 MNHNY and CDR2 SVGAGI (reference sequence). The CDR3 runs to 17 residues. Trimming stripped 6 bases from V and 3 bases from J, with 23 bases between.

The chain is built from TRBV6-5 and TRBJ2-7; D not resolved. The CDR3 consists of 14 residues. Germline assignment: CDR1 MNHEY and CDR2 SVGAGI. Trimming took 7 bases from V and 2 from J, leaving 15 bases between them. The CDR3 loop reads CASKPRVPTYEQYF. CDR3 DNA sequence: TGTGCCAGCAAGCCACGAGTGCCTACCTACGAGCAGTACTTC.

This clonotype was found many times. V is TRBV28 and J is TRBJ2-5; D is unresolved. The CDR3 runs to 14 residues. Germline V gene sequence: CDR1 MDHEN, CDR2 SYDVKM. Trimming stripped 3 bases from V and 0 bases from J, with 8 bases between. CDR3 in amino acids: CASSFKRYQETQYF. The CDR3 DNA sequence: TGTGCCAGCAGTTTTAAAAGGTACCAAGAGACCCAGTACTTC.

This clonotype was counted between two and nine times. The chain carries TRBV19 and TRBJ2-2, with D possibly called TRBD1 or TRBD2 (6 bases each). The CDR3 runs to 14 residues. Germline V gives CDR1 LNHDA, CDR2 SQIVND (reference sequence). V was pared by 5 bases and J by 7 bases, with 14 bases between. CDR3 coding DNA: TGTGCCAGTAGTGCGGGACAAGGATACGGGGAGCTGTTTTTT. It translates to CASSAGQGYGELFF.

The rearrangement uses TRBV10-3 and TRBJ2-7; a possible D gene is TRBD2 (6 bases). Trimming cost V 4 bases and J 3 bases, with 16 bases left between them. The CDR3 has 15 amino acids. Per germline, CDR1 ENHRY and CDR2 SYGVKD. CDR3 loop: CAISVMRGAHYEQYF. As DNA, the CDR3 is TGTGCCATCAGTGTGATGCGGGGCGCCCACTACGAGCAGTACTTC.